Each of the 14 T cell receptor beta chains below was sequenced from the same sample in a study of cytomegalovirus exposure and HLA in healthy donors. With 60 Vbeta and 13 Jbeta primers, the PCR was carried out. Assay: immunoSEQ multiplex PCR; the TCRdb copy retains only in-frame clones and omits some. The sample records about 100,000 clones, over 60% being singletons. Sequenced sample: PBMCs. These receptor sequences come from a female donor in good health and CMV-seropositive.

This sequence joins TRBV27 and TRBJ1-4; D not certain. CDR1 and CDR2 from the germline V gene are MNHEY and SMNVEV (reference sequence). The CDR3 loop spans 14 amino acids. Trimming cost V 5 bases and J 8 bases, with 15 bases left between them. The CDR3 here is CASSPRILGEKLFF. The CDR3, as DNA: TGTGCCAGCAGTCCTCGGATTCTAGGAGAAAAACTGTTTTTT.

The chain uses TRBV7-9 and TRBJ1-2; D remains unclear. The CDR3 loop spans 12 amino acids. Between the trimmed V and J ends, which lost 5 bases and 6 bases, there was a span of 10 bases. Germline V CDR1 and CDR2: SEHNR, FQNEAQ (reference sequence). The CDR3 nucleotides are TGTGCCAGCAGCGTCGGGAACGATGGCTACACCTTC. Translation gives CASSVGNDGYTF. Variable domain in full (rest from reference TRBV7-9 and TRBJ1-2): DTGVSQNPRHKITKRGQNVTFRCDPISEHNRLYWYRQTLGQGPEFLTYFQNEAQLEKSRLLSDRFSAERPKGSFSTLEIQRTEQGDSAMYLCASSVGNDGYTFGSGTRLTVV.

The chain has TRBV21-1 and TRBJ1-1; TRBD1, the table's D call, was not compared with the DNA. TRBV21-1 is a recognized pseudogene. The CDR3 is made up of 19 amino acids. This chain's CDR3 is CASSKDCQGGVGMNTEAFF. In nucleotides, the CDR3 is TGTGCCAGCAGCAAAGATTGTCAGGGGGGAGTAGGAATGAACACTGAAGCTTTCTTT.

The CDR3 sequence is CASSEHPGQGDPSYTF. DNA for the CDR3: TGCGCCAGCAGTGAGCACCCGGGACAGGGGGACCCTAGCTACACCTTC. The chain employs TRBV10-2 and TRBJ1-2; TRBD1 agrees at 11 bases. This CDR3 spans 16 amino acids. V gave up 2 bases and J gave up 9 bases; unmatched junction bases: 11. Germline-derived CDR1 and CDR2 are WSHSY and SAAADI.

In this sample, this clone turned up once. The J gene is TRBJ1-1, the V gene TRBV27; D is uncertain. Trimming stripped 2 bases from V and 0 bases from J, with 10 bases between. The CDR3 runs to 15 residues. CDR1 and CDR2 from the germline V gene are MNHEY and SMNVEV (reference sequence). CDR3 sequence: CASSLRREMNTEAFF. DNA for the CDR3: TGTGCCAGCAGTTTACGGCGGGAGATGAACACTGAAGCTTTCTTT.

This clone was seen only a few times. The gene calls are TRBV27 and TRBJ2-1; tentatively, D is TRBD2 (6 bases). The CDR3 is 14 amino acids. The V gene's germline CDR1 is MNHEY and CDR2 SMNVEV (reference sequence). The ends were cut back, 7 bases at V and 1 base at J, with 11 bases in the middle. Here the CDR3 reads CASKGGTSYNEQFF. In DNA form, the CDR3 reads TGTGCCAGCAAGGGCGGGACGTCCTACAATGAGCAGTTCTTC.

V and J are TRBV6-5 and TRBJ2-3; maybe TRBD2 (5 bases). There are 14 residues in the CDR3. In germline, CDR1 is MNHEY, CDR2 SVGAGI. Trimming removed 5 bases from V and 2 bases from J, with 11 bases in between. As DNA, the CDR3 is TGTGCCAGCAGTGGAGGACTTCCCACAGATACGCAGTATTTT. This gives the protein CASSGGLPTDTQYF.

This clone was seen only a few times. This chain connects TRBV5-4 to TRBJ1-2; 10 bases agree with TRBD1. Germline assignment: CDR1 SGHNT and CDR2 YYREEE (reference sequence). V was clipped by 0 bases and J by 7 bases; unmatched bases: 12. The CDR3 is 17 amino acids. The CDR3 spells CASSLAQVTGGVGGYTF. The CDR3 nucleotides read TGTGCCAGCAGCTTGGCCCAAGTGACAGGGGGCGTGGGTGGCTACACCTTC.

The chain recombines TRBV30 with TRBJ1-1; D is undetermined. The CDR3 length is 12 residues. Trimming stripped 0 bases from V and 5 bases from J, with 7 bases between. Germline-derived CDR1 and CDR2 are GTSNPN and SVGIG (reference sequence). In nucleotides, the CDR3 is TGTGCCTGGAGTGTAACGGGGACTGAAGCTTTCTTT. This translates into CAWSVTGTEAFF.

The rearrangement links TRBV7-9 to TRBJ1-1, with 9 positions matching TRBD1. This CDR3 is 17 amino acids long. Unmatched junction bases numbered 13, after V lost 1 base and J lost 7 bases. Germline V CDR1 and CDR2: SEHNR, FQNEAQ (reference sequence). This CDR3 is CASSLVGVRQGVSEAFF. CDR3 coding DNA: TGTGCCAGCAGCTTAGTAGGGGTGAGACAGGGGGTTAGTGAAGCTTTCTTT.

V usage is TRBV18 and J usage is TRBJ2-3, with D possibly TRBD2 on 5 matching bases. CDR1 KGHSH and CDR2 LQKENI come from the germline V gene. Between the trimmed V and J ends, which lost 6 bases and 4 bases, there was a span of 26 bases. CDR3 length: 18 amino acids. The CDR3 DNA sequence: TGTGCCAGCTCCCCTTTTCCTGGGATCCCCTTGCGGGCAGATACGCAGTATTTT. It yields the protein CASSPFPGIPLRADTQYF.

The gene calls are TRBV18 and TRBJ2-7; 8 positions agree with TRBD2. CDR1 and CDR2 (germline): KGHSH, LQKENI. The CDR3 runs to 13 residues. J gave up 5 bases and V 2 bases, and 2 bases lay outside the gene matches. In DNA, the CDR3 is TGTGCCAGCTCACCAGGACTAGCCCACGAGCAGTACTTC. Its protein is CASSPGLAHEQYF. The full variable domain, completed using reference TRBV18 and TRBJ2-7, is NAGVMQNPRHLVRRRGQEARLRCSPMKGHSHVYWYRQLPEEGLKFMVYLQKENIIDESGMPKERFSAEFPKEGPSILRIQQVVRGDSAAYFCASSPGLAHEQYFGPGTRLTVT.

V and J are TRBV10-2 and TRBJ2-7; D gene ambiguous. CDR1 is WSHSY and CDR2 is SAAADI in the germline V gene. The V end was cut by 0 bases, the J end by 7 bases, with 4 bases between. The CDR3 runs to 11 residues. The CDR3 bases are TGCGCCAGCAGTGAGTCACGGGAGCAGTACTTC. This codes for CASSESREQYF.

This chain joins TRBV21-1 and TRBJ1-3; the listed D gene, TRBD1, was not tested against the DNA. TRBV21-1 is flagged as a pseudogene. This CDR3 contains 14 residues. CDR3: CASEGQGAGNTIYF. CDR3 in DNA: TGTGCCAGTGAAGGACAGGGGGCCGGAAACACCATATATTTT.